These 11 T cell receptor beta chains share one sample of origin, sequenced in a study of blood T cell repertoires in COVID-19. Profiled with immunoSEQ multiplex PCR; TCRdb holds only in-frame clones, not every one. The sample records under 250,000 clones, around nine tenths being singletons. The sequenced sample consisted of peripheral blood. All receptors derive from a woman aged 55 to 70 who had recovered from COVID-19.

The chain carries TRBV12-3 or TRBV12-4 and TRBJ1-2; D is perhaps TRBD1 (5 bases). This CDR3 region has 12 residues. Trimming stripped 5 bases from V and 7 bases from J, with 11 bases between. The CDR3 nucleotides are TGTGCCAGCAGTCCACCGCAGGGTGGCTACACCTTC. Protein sequence: CASSPPQGGYTF.

CDR3 sequence reads: CASSDPTRRGYTEAFF. Written as DNA, the CDR3 is TGTGCCAGCAGTGATCCTACCCGCAGGGGATACACTGAAGCTTTCTTT. The chain couples TRBV6-2 or TRBV6-3 to TRBJ1-1; D is perhaps TRBD1 (6 bases). Per germline, CDR1 MNHEY and CDR2 SVGEGT. This CDR3 is built from 16 residues. Trimming cost V 5 bases and J 3 bases, with 19 bases left between them.

This chain links TRBV20-1 with TRBJ2-3; possible D gene TRBD1, 6 bases. This CDR3 is 15 amino acids long. V was pared by 6 bases and J by 5 bases, with 21 bases between. In germline, CDR1 is DFQATT, CDR2 SNEGSKA (reference sequence). Here the CDR3 reads CSASGGRGMGDTQYF. In DNA, the CDR3 is TGCAGTGCGAGTGGAGGCAGGGGCATGGGAGATACGCAGTATTTT.

The rearrangement links TRBV7-9 to TRBJ1-1, with 8 bases lining up with TRBD1. V shed 5 bases and J 0 bases; nucleotides not matched to a gene: 8. This CDR3 contains 16 residues. The germline CDR1 and CDR2 sequences are SEHNR and FQNEAQ (reference sequence). CDR3 sequence: CASSAGQVAMNTEAFF. As DNA, the CDR3 is TGTGCCAGCAGCGCGGGACAGGTGGCGATGAACACTGAAGCTTTCTTT.

The chain has TRBV18 and TRBJ1-1, with D possibly being TRBD1 (6 bases). Germline V CDR1 and CDR2: KGHSH, LQKENI. There are 19 residues in the CDR3. Trimming left V 6 bases short and J 6 bases short, with 32 bases between. DNA of the CDR3: TGTGCCAGCTCGCCCCCGCTCGGGACACCAGATTGGGTTAAGGCTGAAGCTTTCTTT. Translated, it gives CASSPPLGTPDWVKAEAFF. The full variable domain, completed using reference TRBV18 and TRBJ1-1, is NAGVMQNPRHLVRRRGQEARLRCSPMKGHSHVYWYRQLPEEGLKFMVYLQKENIIDESGMPKERFSAEFPKEGPSILRIQQVVRGDSAAYFCASSPPLGTPDWVKAEAFFGQGTRLTVV.

This clone showed up many times. The V and J genes are TRBV4-2 and TRBJ1-5; D is ambiguous. V shed 0 bases and J shed 5 bases, with 5 bases lying between them. Germline V gene data show CDR1 as LGHNA and CDR2 as YNFKEQ. The length of the CDR3 is 13 residues. This CDR3 reads CASSQDADQPQHF. In DNA form, the CDR3 reads TGTGCCAGCAGCCAAGATGCGGATCAGCCCCAGCATTTT.

This sequence joins TRBV4-1 and TRBJ2-7; 7 bases are a match to TRBD2. J lost 0 bases, V lost 0 bases, and 11 bases had no gene match. Germline values: CDR1 MGHRA, CDR2 YSYEKL. The CDR3 spans 18 residues. The CDR3 DNA sequence: TGCGCCAGCAGCCAAGATGGTTCTAGCGGCCAGAGCTCCTACGAGCAGTACTTC. This encodes CASSQDGSSGQSSYEQYF.

With respect to this clone: Other DNA sequences from this sample encode an identical CDR3 as well. V usage is TRBV29-1 and J usage is TRBJ2-3; D might be TRBD2 (6 bases). The CDR3 totals 13 residues. CDR1 is SQVTM, CDR2 ANQGSEA, per germline. Trimming cost V 3 bases and J 1 base, with 8 bases left between them. The CDR3 here is CSVEGGGTDTQYF. The CDR3 region has the DNA TGCAGCGTTGAGGGGGGAGGCACAGATACGCAGTATTTT.

The V and J genes are TRBV19 and TRBJ1-2; D perhaps matches TRBD1 (5 bases). V was cut by 4 bases and J by 8 bases, with 14 bases left in between. Germline V gene sequence: CDR1 LNHDA, CDR2 SQIVND (reference sequence). The CDR3 consists of 13 residues. CDR3 sequence: CASSNPGNYGYTF. In DNA form, the CDR3 reads TGTGCCAGTAGTAATCCAGGGAATTACGGCTACACCTTC.

The chain combines TRBV2 with TRBJ2-7, with D tentatively TRBD1 (5 bases). The CDR3 runs to 12 residues. Trimming left V 11 bases short and J 4 bases short, with 15 bases between. The germline V gene encodes CDR1 SNHLY and CDR2 FYNNEI. DNA for the CDR3: TGTGCCGGAGACAGCTTCGGGTACGAGCAGTACTTC. This translates into CAGDSFGYEQYF.

The chain couples TRBV28 to TRBJ1-4, with a weak D call TRBD1 (5 bases). Deletions cut 9 bases from V and 0 bases from J, with 20 bases between. Germline lookup yields CDR1 MDHEN and CDR2 SYDVKM. The CDR3 loop spans 17 amino acids. The CDR3: CASPPPGGGATNEKLFF. The CDR3 DNA sequence: TGTGCCAGTCCTCCGCCGGGGGGGGGAGCAACTAATGAAAAACTGTTTTTT. Full variable domain (missing parts from reference TRBV28 and TRBJ1-4): DVKVTQSSRYLVKRTGEKVFLECVQDMDHENMFWYRQDPGLGLRLIYFSYDVKMKEKGDIPEGYSVSREKKERFSLILESASTNQTSMYLCASPPPGGGATNEKLFFGSGTQLSVL.